The clone carrying this T cell receptor beta chain appeared once. Its matching antigen is unknown. In the same sample, other DNA sequences code for this CDR3. The sample originates from a study of shared clonotypes between healthy human individuals. Overall study results and limits: Some clonotypes were shared by all four sorted-subset donors, while others were not shared. The non-shared ones had lower generation probabilities than the shared ones.

Only in-frame clones appear in the TCRdb table, and some are missing; sequencing was by immunoSEQ multiplex PCR. The sample has roughly 1,500,000 clones; just under 99% are singletons. The CDR3 has 17 residues. V lost 0 bases and J lost 0; bases outside the gene matches: 3. Germline CDR1 and CDR2: MNHEY and SMNVEV (reference sequence). The sequenced sample was naive CD4+ T cells sorted from blood. The subset denotes: CD45RA+ positively selected. This receptor was identified in a man younger than 45 in good health. V usage is TRBV27 and J usage is TRBJ2-1; TRBD2 matches at 9 bases. CDR3 residues: CASSLSGGRASYNEQFF. CDR3 nucleotide sequence: TGTGCCAGCAGTTTATCTGGCGGGAGGGCCTCCTACAATGAGCAGTTCTTC.